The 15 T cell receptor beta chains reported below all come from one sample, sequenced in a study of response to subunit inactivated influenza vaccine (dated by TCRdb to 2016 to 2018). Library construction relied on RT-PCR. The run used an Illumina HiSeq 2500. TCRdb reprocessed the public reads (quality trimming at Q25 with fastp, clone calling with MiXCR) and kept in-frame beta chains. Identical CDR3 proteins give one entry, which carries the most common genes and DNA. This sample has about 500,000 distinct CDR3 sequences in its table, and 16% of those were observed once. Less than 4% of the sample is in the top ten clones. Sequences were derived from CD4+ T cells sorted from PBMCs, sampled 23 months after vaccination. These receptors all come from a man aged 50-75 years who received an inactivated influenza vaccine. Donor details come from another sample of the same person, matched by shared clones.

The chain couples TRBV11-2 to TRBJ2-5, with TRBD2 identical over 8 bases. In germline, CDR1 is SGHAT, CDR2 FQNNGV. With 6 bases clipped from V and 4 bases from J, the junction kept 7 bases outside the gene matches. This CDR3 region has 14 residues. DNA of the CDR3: TGTGCCAGCAGGGACGGGGGGGGTGGAGAGACCCAGTACTTC. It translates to CASRDGGGGETQYF.

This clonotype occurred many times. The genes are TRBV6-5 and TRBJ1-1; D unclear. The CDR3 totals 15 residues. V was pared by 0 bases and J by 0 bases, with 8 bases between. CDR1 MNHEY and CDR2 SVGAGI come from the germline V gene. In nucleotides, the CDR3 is TGTGCCAGCAGTTACTCGATCGGAATGAACACTGAAGCTTTCTTT. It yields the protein CASSYSIGMNTEAFF.

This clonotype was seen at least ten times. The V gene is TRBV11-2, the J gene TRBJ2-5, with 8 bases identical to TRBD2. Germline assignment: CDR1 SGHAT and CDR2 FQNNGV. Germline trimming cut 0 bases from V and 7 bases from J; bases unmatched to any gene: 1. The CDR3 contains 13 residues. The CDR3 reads CASSLDREGTQYF. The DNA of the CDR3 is TGTGCCAGCAGCTTAGATCGGGAGGGGACCCAGTACTTC.

The CDR3 sequence is CASSPTGPSSYNEQFF. The DNA of the CDR3 is TGTGCCAGCAGCCCTACAGGGCCTAGCTCCTACAATGAGCAGTTCTTC. The chain has TRBV4-2 and TRBJ2-1; D may be TRBD1 (6 bases). This CDR3 has 16 amino acids. Trimming shortened V by 4 bases and J by 0 bases, and 13 bases separated the two germline ends. Germline assignment: CDR1 LGHNA and CDR2 YNFKEQ.

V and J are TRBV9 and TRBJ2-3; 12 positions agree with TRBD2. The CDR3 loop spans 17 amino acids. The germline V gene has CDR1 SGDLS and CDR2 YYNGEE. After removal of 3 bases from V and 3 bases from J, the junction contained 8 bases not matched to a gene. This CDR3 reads CASSATSGSIGTDTQYF. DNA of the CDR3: TGTGCCAGCAGCGCGACTAGCGGGAGTATTGGAACAGATACGCAGTATTTT.

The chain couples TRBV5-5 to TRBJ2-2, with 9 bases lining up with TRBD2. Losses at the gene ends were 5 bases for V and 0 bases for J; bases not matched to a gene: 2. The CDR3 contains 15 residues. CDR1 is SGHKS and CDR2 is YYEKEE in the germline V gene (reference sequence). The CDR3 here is CASRIAGANTGELFF. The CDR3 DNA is TGTGCCAGCAGAATAGCGGGGGCGAACACCGGGGAGCTGTTTTTT.

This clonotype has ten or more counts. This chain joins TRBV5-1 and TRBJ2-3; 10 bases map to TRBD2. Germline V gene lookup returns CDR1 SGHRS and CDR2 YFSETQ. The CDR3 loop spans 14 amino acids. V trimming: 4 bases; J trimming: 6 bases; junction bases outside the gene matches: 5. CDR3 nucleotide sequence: TGCGCCAGCAGCCAGGGACTAGCGTACGATACGCAGTATTTT. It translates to CASSQGLAYDTQYF.

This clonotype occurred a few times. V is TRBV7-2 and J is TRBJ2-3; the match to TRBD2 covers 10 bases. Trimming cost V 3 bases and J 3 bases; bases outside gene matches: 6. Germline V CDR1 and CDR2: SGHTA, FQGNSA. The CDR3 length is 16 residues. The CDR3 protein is CASSLSSGGGTDTQYF. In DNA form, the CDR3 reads TGTGCCAGCAGCTTGTCTAGCGGGGGAGGGACAGATACGCAGTATTTT.

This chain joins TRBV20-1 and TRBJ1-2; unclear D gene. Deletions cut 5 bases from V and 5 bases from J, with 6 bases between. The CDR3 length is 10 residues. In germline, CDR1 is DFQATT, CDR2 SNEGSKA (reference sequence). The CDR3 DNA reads TGCAGTGCTGCGAGTTATGGCTACACCTTC. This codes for CSAASYGYTF.

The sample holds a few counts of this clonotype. CDR3 nucleotides: TGCGCCAGCAGTAATAGCGGGAGGTTCTACGAGCAGTACTTC. It codes for CASSNSGRFYEQYF. This chain uses TRBV5-1 with TRBJ2-7, with TRBD2 matching over 10 bases. Germline V gives CDR1 SGHRS, CDR2 YFSETQ. CDR3 length: 14 amino acids. Trimming cost V 5 bases and J 3 bases; bases outside gene matches: 5. Full variable domain (remainder filled in from reference TRBV5-1 and TRBJ2-7): KAGVTQTPRYLIKTRGQQVTLSCSPISGHRSVSWYQQTPGQGLQFLFEYFSETQRNKGNFPGRFSGRQFSNSRSEMNVSTLELGDSALYLCASSNSGRFYEQYFGPGTRLTVT.

The CDR3 nucleotides are TGTGCCAGCAGCTCCCAGGGTTACCGCACAGATACGCAGTATTTT. Translated: CASSSQGYRTDTQYF. The chain links TRBV11-2 to TRBJ2-3; TRBD1 might be the D (5 bases). CDR3 length equals 15 residues. V lost 4 bases and J lost 1, with 12 bases in between. Germline V gene data show CDR1 as SGHAT and CDR2 as FQNNGV. The full variable domain, in which reference TRBV11-2 and TRBJ2-3 provide the parts outside the CDR3, is EAGVAQSPRYKIIEKRQSVAFWCNPISGHATLYWYQQILGQGPKLLIQFQNNGVVDDSQLPKDRFSAERLKGVDSTLKIQPAKLEDSAVYLCASSSQGYRTDTQYFGPGTRLTVL.

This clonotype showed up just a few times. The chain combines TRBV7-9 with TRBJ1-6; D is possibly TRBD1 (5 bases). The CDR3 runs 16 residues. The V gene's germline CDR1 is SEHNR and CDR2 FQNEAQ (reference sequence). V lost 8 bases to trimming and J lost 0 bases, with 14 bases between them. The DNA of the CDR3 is TGTGCCAGCTCCGTCCAGGGCAGCTCCTATAATTCACCCCTCCACTTT. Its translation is CASSVQGSSYNSPLHF.

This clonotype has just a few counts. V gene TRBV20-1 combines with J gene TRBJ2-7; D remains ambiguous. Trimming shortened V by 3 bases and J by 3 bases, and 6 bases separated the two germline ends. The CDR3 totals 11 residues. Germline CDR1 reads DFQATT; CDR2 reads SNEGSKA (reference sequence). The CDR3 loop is CSARLNYEQYF. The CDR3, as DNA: TGCAGTGCTAGGCTAAACTACGAGCAGTACTTC.

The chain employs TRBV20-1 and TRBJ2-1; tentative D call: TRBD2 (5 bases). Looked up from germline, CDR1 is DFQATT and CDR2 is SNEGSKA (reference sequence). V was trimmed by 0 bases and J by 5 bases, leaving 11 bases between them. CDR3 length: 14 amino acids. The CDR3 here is CSAREGSVNNEQFF. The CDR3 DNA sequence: TGCAGTGCTAGAGAGGGTAGCGTAAACAATGAGCAGTTCTTC.

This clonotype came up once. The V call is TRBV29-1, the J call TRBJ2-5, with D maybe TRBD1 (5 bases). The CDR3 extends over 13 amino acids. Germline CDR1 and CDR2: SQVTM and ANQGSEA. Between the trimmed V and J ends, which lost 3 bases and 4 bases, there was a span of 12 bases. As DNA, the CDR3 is TGCAGCGTTGATGTCCAGGGTTTAGAGACCCAGTACTTC. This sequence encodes CSVDVQGLETQYF.